What follows is one T cell receptor beta chain and its context. Its antigen is not known. This entry belongs to a study of blood T cells in healthy people across ages. Study outcomes and limitations: One million T cells yielded diversity estimates that were considered underestimates.

Primed by a sample-barcoded 5' primer and a J-beta primer mix, a second PCR proceeded for roughly 7 to 11 cycles. Each of the cDNA molecules was tagged by a template-switch adaptor with 12 random nucleotides. TCRdb redid the calling of the 5' RACE reads with MiXCR, one entry per CDR3 protein. The repertoire holds about 1.8 million distinct CDR3 sequences, with 49% as singletons. V was pared by 5 bases and J by 5 bases, with 12 bases of the junction left unmatched. Germline V lookup: CDR1 SGHVS, CDR2 FNYEAQ. The CDR3 spans 16 residues. The sequence derives from a woman aged 40 to 55 in good health. The chain employs TRBV7-6 and TRBJ1-2; 9 nucleotides line up with TRBD1. Sample: blood. CDR3 loop: CASSPHRDRAEYGYTF. The CDR3 region has the DNA TGTGCCAGCAGCCCCCACCGGGACAGGGCGGAGTATGGCTACACCTTC.